The 5 T cell receptor beta chains below come from one sample, sequenced in a study of a mutant IDH1 vaccine in newly diagnosed glioma. Time point noted: baseline, week 1 (first vaccination visit). Treatment in this sample: pre-vaccination baseline after standard-of-care therapy. TCRdb keeps only in-frame clones here, not all; method: immunoSEQ multiplex PCR. Counted here are about 88,000 clones, roughly 80% occurring once; the ten biggest clones make up about 5.1%. The sample was PBMCs, taken from a glioma patient treated with radiotherapy, temozolomide or both. Receptors originate from a man between 35 and 55 years old with glioma. Some clones in this sample may be carry-over from other donors' samples.

This clone has a count of ten or more. This rearrangement joins TRBV30 to TRBJ1-1; D perhaps matches TRBD1 (6 bases). Germline loops: CDR1 GTSNPN, CDR2 SVGIG (reference sequence). This CDR3 contains 14 residues. V was pared by 0 bases and J by 4 bases, with 12 bases between. The CDR3: CAWSVGGGVTEAFF. Here the CDR3 DNA reads TGTGCCTGGAGTGTAGGGGGAGGTGTCACTGAAGCTTTCTTT.

V and J are TRBV30 and TRBJ2-1; D remains unclear. CDR3 size: 14 residues. V lost 6 bases, J lost 0 bases, and 12 bases lay in between. Germline CDR1 reads GTSNPN; CDR2 reads SVGIG (reference sequence). Here the CDR3 reads CACQKESSYNEQFF. DNA for the CDR3: TGTGCCTGCCAAAAAGAGAGCTCCTACAATGAGCAGTTCTTC.

This clone was recorded once. The chain employs TRBV5-1 and TRBJ1-2; 7 nucleotides line up with TRBD1. This CDR3 is built from 13 residues. From germline, CDR1 is SGHRS and CDR2 YFSETQ. With V trimmed by 4 bases and J by 4 bases, 4 bases remained unmatched. CDR3 residues: CASSHGQVYGYTF. The CDR3 nucleotides are TGCGCCAGCAGCCATGGACAGGTCTATGGCTACACCTTC.

V is TRBV9 and J is TRBJ1-6, with D perhaps TRBD1 (5 bases). Between the trimmed V and J ends, which lost 0 bases and 8 bases, there was a span of 9 bases. Per the germline V gene, CDR1 is SGDLS and CDR2 is YYNGEE. This CDR3 spans 14 amino acids. Here the CDR3 DNA reads TGTGCCAGCAGCGTAGAGGTAGGGGATTCACCCCTCCACTTT. Translating it yields CASSVEVGDSPLHF.

The chain is built from TRBV30 and TRBJ2-2; either TRBD1 or TRBD2 may fit D (5 bases each). The V end was cut by 7 bases, the J end by 3 bases, with 24 bases between. The CDR3 has 17 amino acids. Germline assignment: CDR1 GTSNPN and CDR2 SVGIG (reference sequence). The DNA of the CDR3 is TGTGCCTTCCGGAAGGGCAGGGACGGTCGATACACCGGGGAGCTGTTTTTT. Protein product: CAFRKGRDGRYTGELFF.